Below are 5 T cell receptor beta chains sequenced from a single sample in a study of cytomegalovirus exposure and HLA in healthy donors. Using immunoSEQ multiplex PCR, the repertoire was profiled, and TCRdb retains in-frame clones only, with some absent. Of roughly 170,000 clones listed, approximately 83% were seen once; the top ten hold approximately 3%. The sequenced sample consisted of PBMCs. The receptors here all came from a woman under 30 in good health and CMV-seropositive.

The chain has TRBV14 and TRBJ1-5; D is perhaps TRBD1 (6 bases). Trimming shortened V by 2 bases and J by 7 bases, and 12 bases separated the two germline ends. CDR3 length: 14 amino acids. CDR1 and CDR2 (germline): SGHDN, FVKESK. The CDR3 sequence is CASSQTGSSQPQHF. The CDR3 DNA sequence: TGTGCCAGCAGCCAAACAGGGTCTTCGCAGCCCCAGCATTTT.

CDR3 sequence (DNA): TGCGCCAGCAGCTTAAACCAGGGGGCGCGCAGAGGCTACACCTTC. Protein: CASSLNQGARRGYTF. This chain connects TRBV5-1 to TRBJ1-2; 8 bases agree with TRBD1. V shed 2 bases, J shed 8 bases, and the junction held 11 bases outside the gene matches. The CDR3 spans 15 residues. In germline, CDR1 is SGHRS, CDR2 YFSETQ. The complete variable domain, with remaining parts taken from reference TRBV5-1 and TRBJ1-2, reads KAGVTQTPRYLIKTRGQQVTLSCSPISGHRSVSWYQQTPGQGLQFLFEYFSETQRNKGNFPGRFSGRQFSNSRSEMNVSTLELGDSALYLCASSLNQGARRGYTFGSGTRLTVV.

The chain uses TRBV19 and TRBJ2-7, with 8 nucleotides matching TRBD1. The CDR3 sequence is 14 residues long. J lost 3 bases, V lost 5 bases, and 6 bases had no gene match. From germline, CDR1 is LNHDA and CDR2 SQIVND (reference sequence). In DNA form, the CDR3 reads TGTGCCAGTAGTCTATTAGGACAGGGCTACGAGCAGTACTTC. Translating gives CASSLLGQGYEQYF. The variable domain in full, completed from reference TRBV19 and TRBJ2-7, reads DGGITQSPKYLFRKEGQNVTLSCEQNLNHDAMYWYRQDPGQGLRLIYYSQIVNDFQKGDIAEGYSVSREKKESFPLTVTSAQKNPTAFYLCASSLLGQGYEQYFGPGTRLTVT.

CDR3 nucleotide sequence: TGTGCCAGCAGCCCTCGGGACAGGGGATTCACAGATACGCAGTATTTT. Amino acid sequence: CASSPRDRGFTDTQYF. The chain links TRBV9 to TRBJ2-3; TRBD1 aligns across 10 bases. The germline V gene encodes CDR1 SGDLS and CDR2 YYNGEE. Trimming cost V 4 bases and J 2 bases; bases outside gene matches: 7. The CDR3 runs 16 residues.

The chain carries TRBV18 and TRBJ1-2; TRBD1 aligns across 7 bases. V trimming: 2 bases; J trimming: 5 bases; junction bases outside the gene matches: 5. The CDR3 length is 14 residues. The germline V gene has CDR1 KGHSH and CDR2 LQKENI. The CDR3 nucleotides are TGTGCCAGCTCACCAGGGACAGAGGGTTATGGCTACACCTTC. Encoded protein: CASSPGTEGYGYTF. Drawing the rest from reference TRBV18 and TRBJ1-2, the complete variable domain is NAGVMQNPRHLVRRRGQEARLRCSPMKGHSHVYWYRQLPEEGLKFMVYLQKENIIDESGMPKERFSAEFPKEGPSILRIQQVVRGDSAAYFCASSPGTEGYGYTFGSGTRLTVV.